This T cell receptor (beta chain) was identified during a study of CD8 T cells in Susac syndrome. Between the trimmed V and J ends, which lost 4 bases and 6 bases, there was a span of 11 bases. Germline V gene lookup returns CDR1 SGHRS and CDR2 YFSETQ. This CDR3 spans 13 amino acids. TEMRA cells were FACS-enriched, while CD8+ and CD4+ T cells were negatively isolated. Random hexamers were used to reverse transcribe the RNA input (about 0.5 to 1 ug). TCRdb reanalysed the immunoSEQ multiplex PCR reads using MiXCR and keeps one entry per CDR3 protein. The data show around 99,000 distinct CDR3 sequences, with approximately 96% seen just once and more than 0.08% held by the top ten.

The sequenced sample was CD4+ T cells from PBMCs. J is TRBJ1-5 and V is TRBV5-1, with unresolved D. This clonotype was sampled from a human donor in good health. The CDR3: CASSLGALQPQHF. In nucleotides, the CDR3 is TGCGCCAGCAGCCTCGGAGCCCTTCAGCCCCAGCATTTT.